The sample holds many counts of the clone carrying this TCR beta chain. From approximately 400 ng of RNA, a library with molecular barcoded alpha/delta and beta/gamma adaptors was made. TCRdb recomputed calls from the reads with MiXCR, one row per CDR3 protein. The sample has 20,000 or so distinct CDR3 sequences, about 20% seen once. These data belong to a study of read filtering for tumor transcriptome and immune sequencing. Study summary: Among patients, roughly 17 were male and approximately 15 female, aged roughly 40 to 90 (mean about 70).

The CDR3 covers 12 residues. Germline CDR1 and CDR2: MNHEY and SVGAGI. The V and J ends lost 9 bases and 4 bases, in that order; junction bases with no gene match: 1. Material for sequencing was a population of CD138-negative cells sorted from bone marrow. The receptor was derived from a donor older than 35 with multiple myeloma. V and J are TRBV6-5 and TRBJ2-2, with TRBD1 matching 8 bases. CDR3 nucleotides: TGTGCCAGTACAGGGGGCACCGGGGAGCTGTTTTTT. Protein product: CASTGGTGELFF.